This TCR beta chain was sequenced during a study of T cell changes during pregnancy in multiple sclerosis (dated by TCRdb to between 2019 and 2020). General notes on the study: The study looked at changes in the T cell repertoire across pregnancy in women with multiple sclerosis.

The receptor library was made with the immunoSEQ multiplex PCR assay. This is the immuneACCESS table as TCRdb keeps it, with only in-frame sequences that have V and J called. A part of the clones is gone; compared with another copy, unresolved V genes explain less than half, and the rest is unexplained. This sample lists 30,000 to 35,000 clones; 90% were detected once. Around 0.42% of the sample is in the top ten clones. The CDR3 spans 14 residues, from the cysteine through the phenylalanine. Just the 42-base CDR3 DNA is kept, in frame starting at base 1. Relative to germline, V is 3 bases shorter and J is 6 bases shorter, with 13 bases between their ends. The germline V gene (reference sequence) sets CDR1 to LNHDA and CDR2 to SQIVND. This clone was seen only once. It lacks a known antigen. Base qualities are not recorded, but no much larger clone differs from it by a single base.

The V gene is TRBV19 and the J gene is TRBJ2-3, and perhaps TRBD1 as D gene, on 5 matching bases. This sequence was found in a female donor in good health, enrolled as a control in a pregnancy study. The source material was CD4+ T cells from peripheral blood mononuclear cells, sampled in the second trimester of pregnancy. The DNA is as follows: TGTGCCAGTAGTATTGGGGCAGGTCCGGATACGCAGTATTTT. It encodes CASSIGAGPDTQYF.